This T cell receptor (beta chain) was sequenced during a study of spatial heterogeneity in lung cancer. V lost 3 bases and J 2 bases, leaving 9 bases between the germline ends. The germline V gene has CDR1 MRHNA and CDR2 SNTAGT. The CDR3 contains 14 residues. Indicated time point: sample taken at primary tumor resection. Without sorting, whole RNA was sequenced from tumor, nontumor lung or frozen PBMC. Each CDR3 protein gets one entry after TCRdb re-called the 5' RACE reads with MiXCR. This table has 20,000 to 30,000 distinct CDR3 sequences, roughly 12% appearing once. This clonotype was detected many times.

The rearrangement joins TRBV6-4 to TRBJ2-3, with D possibly TRBD2 on 5 matching bases. Sequencing was performed on PBMCs, taken at surgery. The sequence derives from a female donor with early-stage non-small cell lung cancer. CDR3: CASSERADTDTQYF. The CDR3 DNA is TGTGCCAGCAGTGAGCGGGCAGACACAGATACGCAGTATTTT.